This T cell receptor beta chain was sequenced for a study of T-cell reconstitution after alpha-beta-depleted transplantation in children. This sample's TCRbeta library carried unique molecular identifier barcodes. TCRdb re-called the PCR reads through MiXCR, storing one row per CDR3 protein. The table has approximately 400,000 distinct CDR3 sequences, about a sixth seen once. As for this clonotype: Its target is not known.

Findings and limits, study-wide: The main origin of T-cell counts and diversity one year after transplant was newly produced T cells. Day-60 TCRbeta diversity that was high in some patients was derived from surviving recipient T cells and thymic progenitors.

The sequence came from a boy in the first two years of life who had a stem cell transplant for Wiskott-Aldrich syndrome, so the T cells may come from the graft donor. This specimen was PBMCs, mostly from graft donor cells, taken 360 days after TCRalphabeta/CD19-depleted stem cell transplant.

The CDR3 DNA is TGTGCCAGCAGACAGGGACCCTATTACAAAAACATTCAGTACTTC. Translating it yields CASRQGPYYKNIQYF. The V call is TRBV6-1, the J call TRBJ2-4; a weak D match, TRBD1 (6 bases). V lost 6 bases, J lost 3 bases, and 15 bases lay in between. The CDR3 consists of 15 residues. Germline V lookup: CDR1 MNHNS, CDR2 SASEGT.